Below, 16 T cell receptor beta chains from the same sample are listed, as sequenced in a study of T cells in Graves' hyperthyroidism and ophthalmopathy. RNA transcripts yielded amplified TCR beta CDR3 regions. First-round RT-PCR targeting the TCR CDR3 was performed with the HTBI primer set. TCRdb independently ran MiXCR on the multiplex PCR reads; one entry per CDR3 protein. This sample yields 250,000 to 300,000 distinct CDR3 sequences, of which roughly 15% are seen a single time; roughly 13% belongs to the top ten. Material: blood. The receptors were sampled from a woman in her thirties or forties with Graves' hyperthyroidism that later progressed to Graves' ophthalmopathy.

This clonotype was counted at least ten times. The chain joins TRBV30 to TRBJ2-3, with D perhaps matching TRBD2 (5 bases). With 1 base removed from V and 2 bases from J, the gap between germline ends came to 10 bases. This CDR3 has 14 residues. Germline V lookup: CDR1 GTSNPN, CDR2 SVGIG (reference sequence). The CDR3 bases are TGTGCCTGGAGTGCCGCGGGTTTCACAGATACGCAGTATTTT. This translates into CAWSAAGFTDTQYF.

V usage is TRBV16 and J usage is TRBJ2-1; 11 bases map to TRBD2. V lost 4 bases and J lost 4; bases outside the gene matches: 9. Germline CDR1 KGHSY, CDR2 FQNENV. The CDR3 has 17 residues. CDR3 loop: CASSRTGLAEIYNEQFF. The DNA for the CDR3 is TGTGCCAGCAGCCGAACGGGACTAGCGGAGATATACAATGAGCAGTTCTTC.

This clonotype was picked up many times. The chain joins TRBV2 to TRBJ1-2, with D perhaps TRBD1 (5 bases). The germline V gene encodes CDR1 SNHLY and CDR2 FYNNEI. With 6 bases removed from V and 6 bases from J, the gap between germline ends came to 14 bases. CDR3 length equals 13 residues. This chain's CDR3 is CASSQGLWHGYTF. CDR3 DNA sequence: TGTGCCAGCAGCCAGGGTTTGTGGCATGGCTACACCTTC.

A few counts support this clonotype. This sequence joins TRBV5-1 and TRBJ2-1; 13 bases fit TRBD2. Germline values: CDR1 SGHRS, CDR2 YFSETQ. The CDR3 loop spans 14 amino acids. With 0 bases clipped from V and 15 bases from J, the junction kept 6 bases outside the gene matches. The CDR3 nucleotides read TGCGCCAGCAGCTTGGATACTAGCGGGAGGGTTAGGTTCTTC. It is translated as CASSLDTSGRVRFF.

The sample holds many counts of this clonotype. Here the CDR3 reads CASSHNLPSYNEQFF. The CDR3 nucleotides are TGTGCCAGCAGTCACAACCTACCCTCCTACAATGAGCAGTTCTTC. The genes are TRBV27 and TRBJ2-1; D remains ambiguous. The CDR3 loop spans 15 amino acids. V lost 5 bases and J 0 bases, leaving 11 bases between the germline ends. Looked up from germline, CDR1 is MNHEY and CDR2 is SMNVEV (reference sequence).

This clonotype was seen repeatedly, ten times or more. The chain carries TRBV28 and TRBJ2-7; D unresolved. The CDR3 sequence is 14 residues long. The germline V gene encodes CDR1 MDHEN and CDR2 SYDVKM. Trimming removed 6 bases from V and 2 bases from J, with 14 bases in between. CDR3 protein: CASSLDPTAYEQYF. The DNA of the CDR3 is TGTGCCAGCAGCTTGGACCCTACAGCCTACGAGCAGTACTTC.

Comment on this clonotype: A junction boundary mismatches the germline segment, possibly from a read error. The V call is TRBV5-1, the J call TRBJ2-4, with 7 bases lining up with TRBD1. Germline loops: CDR1 SGHRS, CDR2 YFSETQ. The CDR3 runs to 16 residues. In DNA, the CDR3 is TGCACCAGCAGCGCTCAGGGGGATGGAGCCAAAAACATTCAGTGCTTC. This codes for CTSSAQGDGAKNIQCF.

This sequence joins TRBV30 and TRBJ1-5; no definite D call. The V gene lost 5 bases and the J gene lost 4 bases, with 6 bases spanning the gap. This CDR3 comprises 11 residues. Germline CDR1 is GTSNPN and CDR2 is SVGIG (reference sequence). The CDR3 loop is CAWGANQPQHF. The CDR3 region has the DNA TGTGCCTGGGGAGCTAATCAGCCCCAGCATTTT.

This clonotype has at least ten counts. The rearrangement joins TRBV7-9 to TRBJ1-5; D unclear. CDR1 and CDR2 from the germline V gene are SEHNR and FQNEAQ (reference sequence). CDR3 size: 14 residues. The germline V and J ends were trimmed by 4 bases and 0 bases, with 7 bases remaining between them. For the CDR3, the DNA is TGTGCCAGCAGCTGGGGAAATAGCAATCAGCCCCAGCATTTT. The encoded protein is CASSWGNSNQPQHF.

This clonotype has at least ten counts. This chain joins TRBV5-1 and TRBJ2-3, with 11 positions matching TRBD2. Per germline, CDR1 SGHRS and CDR2 YFSETQ. J lost 3 bases, V lost 0 bases, and 6 bases had no gene match. CDR3 length: 17 amino acids. The CDR3: CASSLESSGRRTDTQYF. CDR3 nucleotide sequence: TGCGCCAGCAGCTTGGAATCTAGCGGGAGGAGAACAGATACGCAGTATTTT.

This clonotype occurred many times. V gene TRBV7-8 combines with J gene TRBJ2-5; D not resolved. The length of the CDR3 is 15 residues. Between the trimmed V and J ends, which lost 2 bases and 2 bases, there was a span of 12 bases. The germline V gene encodes CDR1 SGHVS and CDR2 FQNEAQ. This CDR3 reads CASSLMSVLQETQYF. CDR3 bases: TGTGCCAGCAGCTTAATGTCAGTACTACAAGAGACCCAGTACTTC.

A remark on this clonotype: Since the CDR3 does not end with the conserved phenylalanine or tryptophan, this likely comes from a read error. The chain has TRBV5-6 and TRBJ2-5; D is possibly TRBD1 (6 bases). The V and J ends lost 1 base and 2 bases respectively, with 9 bases between them. This CDR3 spans 14 amino acids. Germline CDR1 and CDR2: SGHDT and YYEEEE. The CDR3 loop reads CASSLTGRQETQYL. CDR3 bases: TGTGCCAGCAGCTTGACAGGGCGGCAAGAGACCCAGTACCTC.

This clonotype was recorded at least ten times. The chain recombines TRBV7-9 with TRBJ1-1; a possible D gene is TRBD1 (5 bases). Per the germline V gene, CDR1 is SEHNR and CDR2 is FQNEAQ (reference sequence). V lost 4 bases and J lost 7, with 13 bases in between. The CDR3 has 13 amino acids. The CDR3 nucleotides are TGTGCCAGCAGCTCAACAGGTGCTATTGAAGCTTTCTTT. This encodes CASSSTGAIEAFF.

At least ten counts were recorded for this clonotype. The chain employs TRBV6-5 and TRBJ1-1; D might be TRBD1 (6 bases). Trimming left V 0 bases short and J 1 base short, with 12 bases between. CDR3 length equals 16 residues. Looked up from germline, CDR1 is MNHEY and CDR2 is SVGAGI. The DNA for the CDR3 is TGTGCCAGCAGTTACTCTCCGGGACAACCGAACACTGAAGCTTTCTTT. Translation: CASSYSPGQPNTEAFF.

The sample holds many counts of this clonotype. V and J are TRBV13 and TRBJ1-3, with D possibly being TRBD1 (5 bases). The ends were cut back, 4 bases at V and 3 bases at J, with 19 bases in the middle. Germline V CDR1 and CDR2: PRHDT, FYEKMQ (reference sequence). CDR3 size: 17 residues. CDR3 sequence: CASSSNEPRDRGNTIYF. In DNA, the CDR3 is TGTGCCAGCAGCTCGAATGAACCCCGGGACCGTGGAAACACCATATATTTT.

This clonotype was counted at least ten times. CDR3 amino acids: CATRTGGGYEQYF. The CDR3, as DNA: TGTGCCACGCGGACAGGGGGCGGGTACGAGCAGTACTTC. The chain links TRBV27 to TRBJ2-7, with 11 positions matching TRBD1. The V gene's germline CDR1 is MNHEY and CDR2 SMNVEV (reference sequence). The CDR3 has 13 amino acids. V was pared by 10 bases and J by 4 bases, with 6 bases of the junction left unmatched.